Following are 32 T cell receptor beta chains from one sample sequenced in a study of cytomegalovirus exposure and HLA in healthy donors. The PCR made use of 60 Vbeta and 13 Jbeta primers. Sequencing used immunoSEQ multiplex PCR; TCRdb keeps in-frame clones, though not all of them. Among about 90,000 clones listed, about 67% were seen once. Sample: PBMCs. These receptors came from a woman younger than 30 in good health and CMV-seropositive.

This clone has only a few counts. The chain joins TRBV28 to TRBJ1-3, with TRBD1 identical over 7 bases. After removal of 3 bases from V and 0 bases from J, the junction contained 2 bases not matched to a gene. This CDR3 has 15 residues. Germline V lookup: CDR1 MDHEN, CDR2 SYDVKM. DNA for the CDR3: TGTGCCAGCAGTTTGGGACAGAGCTCTGGAAACACCATATATTTT. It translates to CASSLGQSSGNTIYF.

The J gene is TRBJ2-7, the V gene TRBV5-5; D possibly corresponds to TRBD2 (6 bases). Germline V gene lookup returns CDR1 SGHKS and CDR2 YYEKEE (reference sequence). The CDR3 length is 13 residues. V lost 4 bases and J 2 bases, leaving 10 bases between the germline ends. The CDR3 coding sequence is TGTGCCAGCAGCCCCGGAGGGCCCTACGAGCAGTACTTC. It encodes CASSPGGPYEQYF. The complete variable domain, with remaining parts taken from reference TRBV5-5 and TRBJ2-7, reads DAGVTQSPTHLIKTRGQQVTLRCSPISGHKSVSWYQQVLGQGPQFIFQYYEKEERGRGNFPDRFSARQFPNYSSELNVNALLLGDSALYLCASSPGGPYEQYFGPGTRLTVT.

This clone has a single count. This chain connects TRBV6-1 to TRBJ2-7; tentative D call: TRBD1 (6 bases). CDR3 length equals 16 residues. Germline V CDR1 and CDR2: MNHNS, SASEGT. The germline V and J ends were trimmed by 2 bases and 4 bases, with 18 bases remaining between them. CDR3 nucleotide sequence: TGTGCCAGCAGTGAATTCGAGACAGGAAGAGGATACGAGCAGTACTTC. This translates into CASSEFETGRGYEQYF.

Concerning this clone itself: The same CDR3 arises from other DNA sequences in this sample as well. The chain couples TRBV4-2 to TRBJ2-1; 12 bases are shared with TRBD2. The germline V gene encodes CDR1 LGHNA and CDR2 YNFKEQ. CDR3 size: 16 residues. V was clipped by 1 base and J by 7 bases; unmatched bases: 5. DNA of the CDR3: TGTGCCAGCAGCCAAGCTAGCGGGGGGGCGGGAAATGAGCAGTTCTTC. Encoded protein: CASSQASGGAGNEQFF.

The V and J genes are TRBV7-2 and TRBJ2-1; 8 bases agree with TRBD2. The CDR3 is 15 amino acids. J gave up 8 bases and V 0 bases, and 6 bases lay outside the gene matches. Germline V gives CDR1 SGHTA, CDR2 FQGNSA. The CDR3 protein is CASSLASGSRDEQFF. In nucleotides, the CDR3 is TGTGCCAGCAGCTTAGCGAGCGGGAGTAGGGATGAGCAGTTCTTC.

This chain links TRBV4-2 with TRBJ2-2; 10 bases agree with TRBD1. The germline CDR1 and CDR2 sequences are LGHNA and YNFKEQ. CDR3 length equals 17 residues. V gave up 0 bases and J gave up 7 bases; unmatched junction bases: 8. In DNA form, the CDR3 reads TGTGCCAGCAGCCAAGATCCTCCGGGACAGGGGAACGGGGAGCTGTTTTTT. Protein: CASSQDPPGQGNGELFF.

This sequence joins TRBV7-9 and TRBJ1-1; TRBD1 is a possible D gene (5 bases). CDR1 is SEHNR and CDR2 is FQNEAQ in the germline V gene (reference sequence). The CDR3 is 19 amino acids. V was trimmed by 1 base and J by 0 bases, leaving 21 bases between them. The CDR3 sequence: CASSLDRLGQGFMNTEAFF. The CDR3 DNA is TGTGCCAGCAGCTTAGATCGTCTGGGTCAGGGCTTCATGAACACTGAAGCTTTCTTT.

The CDR3 sequence: CASSLDRGILGNTIYF. For the CDR3, the DNA is TGTGCCAGCAGCTTGGACAGGGGAATTCTTGGAAACACCATATATTTT. The chain combines TRBV5-6 with TRBJ1-3; 7 bases align to TRBD1. This CDR3 is 16 amino acids long. Germline CDR1 reads SGHDT; CDR2 reads YYEEEE. J gave up 3 bases and V 0 bases, and 6 bases lay outside the gene matches. Drawing the rest from reference TRBV5-6 and TRBJ1-3, the complete variable domain is DAGVTQSPTHLIKTRGQQVTLRCSPKSGHDTVSWYQQALGQGPQFIFQYYEEEERQRGNFPDRFSGHQFPNYSSELNVNALLLGDSALYLCASSLDRGILGNTIYFGEGSWLTVV.

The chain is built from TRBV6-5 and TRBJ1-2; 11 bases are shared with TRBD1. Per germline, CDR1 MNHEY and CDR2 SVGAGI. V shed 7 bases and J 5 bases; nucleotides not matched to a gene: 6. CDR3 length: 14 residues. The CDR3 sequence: CASTMDRGRYGYTF. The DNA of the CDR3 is TGTGCCAGCACCATGGACAGGGGGCGTTATGGCTACACCTTC.

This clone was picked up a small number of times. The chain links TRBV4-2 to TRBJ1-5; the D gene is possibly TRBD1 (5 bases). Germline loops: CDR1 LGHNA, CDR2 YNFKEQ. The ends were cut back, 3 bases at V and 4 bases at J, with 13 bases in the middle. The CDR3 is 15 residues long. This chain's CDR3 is CASSQVGTGNQPQHF. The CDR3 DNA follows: TGTGCCAGCAGCCAGGTAGGGACTGGAAATCAGCCCCAGCATTTT.

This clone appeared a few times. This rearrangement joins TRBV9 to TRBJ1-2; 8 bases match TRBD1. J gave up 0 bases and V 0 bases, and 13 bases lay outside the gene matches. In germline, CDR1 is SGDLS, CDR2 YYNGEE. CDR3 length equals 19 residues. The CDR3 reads CASSVVTGARTGTNYGYTF. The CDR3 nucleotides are TGTGCCAGCAGCGTAGTAACCGGGGCCAGGACAGGGACTAACTATGGCTACACCTTC. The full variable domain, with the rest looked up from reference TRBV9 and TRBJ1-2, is DSGVTQTPKHLITATGQRVTLRCSPRSGDLSVYWYQQSLDQGLQFLIQYYNGEERAKGNILERFSAQQFPDLHSELNLSSLELGDSALYFCASSVVTGARTGTNYGYTFGSGTRLTVV.

The CDR3 sequence is CASSYGGEQFF. The CDR3 DNA reads as TGTGCCAGCAGTTATGGCGGTGAGCAGTTCTTC. The chain joins TRBV6-5 to TRBJ2-1, with unresolved D. V was pared by 3 bases and J by 9 bases, with 6 bases between. Germline lookup yields CDR1 MNHEY and CDR2 SVGAGI. The CDR3 contains 11 residues.

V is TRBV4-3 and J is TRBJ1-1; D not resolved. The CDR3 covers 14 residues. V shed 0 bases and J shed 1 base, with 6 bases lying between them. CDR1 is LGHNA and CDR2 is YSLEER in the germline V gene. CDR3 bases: TGCGCCAGCAGCCAAGATGAAGCGAACACTGAAGCTTTCTTT. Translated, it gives CASSQDEANTEAFF.

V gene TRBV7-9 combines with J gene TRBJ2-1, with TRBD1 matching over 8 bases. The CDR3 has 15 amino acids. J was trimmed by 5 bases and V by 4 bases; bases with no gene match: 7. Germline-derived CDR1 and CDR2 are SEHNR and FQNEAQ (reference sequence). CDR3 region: CASSSGQGEDNEQFF. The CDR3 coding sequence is TGTGCCAGCAGCTCCGGACAGGGTGAAGACAATGAGCAGTTCTTC.

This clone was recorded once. The DNA of the CDR3 is TGTGCCAGCAGTGTGGGGGCCCTCTCCTACGAGCAGTACTTC. Protein product: CASSVGALSYEQYF. The rearrangement uses TRBV2 and TRBJ2-7; D possibly corresponds to TRBD1 (6 bases). V lost 4 bases, J lost 0 bases, and 10 bases lay in between. CDR1 is SNHLY, CDR2 FYNNEI, per germline. The CDR3 contains 14 residues.

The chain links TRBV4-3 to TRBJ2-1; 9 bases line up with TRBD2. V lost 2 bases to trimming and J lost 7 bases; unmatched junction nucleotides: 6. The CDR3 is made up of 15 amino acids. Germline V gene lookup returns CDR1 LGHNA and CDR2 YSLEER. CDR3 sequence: CASSQSSGGQNEQFF. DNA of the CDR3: TGCGCCAGCAGCCAAAGTAGCGGGGGACAGAATGAGCAGTTCTTC.

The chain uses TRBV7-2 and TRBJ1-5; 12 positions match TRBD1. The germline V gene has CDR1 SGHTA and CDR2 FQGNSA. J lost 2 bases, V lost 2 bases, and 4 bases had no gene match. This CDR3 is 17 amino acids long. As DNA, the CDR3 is TGTGCCAGCAGCTTACGGGGACAGGGGGCCGGCAATCAGCCCCAGCATTTT. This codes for CASSLRGQGAGNQPQHF.

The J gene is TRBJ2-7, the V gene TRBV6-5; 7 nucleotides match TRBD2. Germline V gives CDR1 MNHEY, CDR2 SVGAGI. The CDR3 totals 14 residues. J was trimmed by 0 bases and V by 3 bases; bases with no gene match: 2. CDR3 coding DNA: TGTGCCAGCAGTTATGGGGGGGACTCCTACGAGCAGTACTTC. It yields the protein CASSYGGDSYEQYF.

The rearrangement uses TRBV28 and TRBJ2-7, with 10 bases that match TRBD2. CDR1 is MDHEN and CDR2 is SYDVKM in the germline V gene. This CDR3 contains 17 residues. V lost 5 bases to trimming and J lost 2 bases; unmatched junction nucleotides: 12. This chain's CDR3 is CASSVLSGLADTYEQYF. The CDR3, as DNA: TGTGCCAGCAGTGTCCTCAGCGGACTAGCGGATACCTACGAGCAGTACTTC.

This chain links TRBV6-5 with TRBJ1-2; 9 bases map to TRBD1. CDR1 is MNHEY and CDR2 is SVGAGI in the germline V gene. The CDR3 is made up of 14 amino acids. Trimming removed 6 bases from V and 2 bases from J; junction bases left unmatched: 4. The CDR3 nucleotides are TGTGCCAGCAGCCGGGACAGGGCCAACTATGGCTACACCTTC. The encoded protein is CASSRDRANYGYTF.

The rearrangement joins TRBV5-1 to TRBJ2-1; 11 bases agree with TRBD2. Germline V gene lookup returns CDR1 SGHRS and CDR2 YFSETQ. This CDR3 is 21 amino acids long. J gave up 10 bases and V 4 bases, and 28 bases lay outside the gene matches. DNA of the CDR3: TGCGCCAGCAGCCTCTTTCTTACTAGCGGGAGAACACCCCCCTCAATAGTGGAGCAGTTCTTC. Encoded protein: CASSLFLTSGRTPPSIVEQFF.

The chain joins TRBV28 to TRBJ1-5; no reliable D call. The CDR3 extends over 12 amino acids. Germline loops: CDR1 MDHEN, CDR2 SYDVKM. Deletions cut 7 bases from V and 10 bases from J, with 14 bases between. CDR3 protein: CASKRFLNPQHF. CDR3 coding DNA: TGTGCCAGCAAGAGGTTCCTCAATCCCCAGCATTTT.

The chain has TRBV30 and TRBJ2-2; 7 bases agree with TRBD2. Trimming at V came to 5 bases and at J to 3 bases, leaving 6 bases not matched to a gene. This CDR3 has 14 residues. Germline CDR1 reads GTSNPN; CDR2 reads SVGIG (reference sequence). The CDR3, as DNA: TGTGCCTGGGGCCCGACTAGCTACACCGGGGAGCTGTTTTTT. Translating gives CAWGPTSYTGELFF.

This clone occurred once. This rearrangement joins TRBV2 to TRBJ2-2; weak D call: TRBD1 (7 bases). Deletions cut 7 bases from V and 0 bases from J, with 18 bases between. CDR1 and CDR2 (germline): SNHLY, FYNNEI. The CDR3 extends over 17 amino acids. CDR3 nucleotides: TGTGCCAGCACGAGAGGGGGGACAGCTCCGAACACCGGGGAGCTGTTTTTT. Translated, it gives CASTRGGTAPNTGELFF.

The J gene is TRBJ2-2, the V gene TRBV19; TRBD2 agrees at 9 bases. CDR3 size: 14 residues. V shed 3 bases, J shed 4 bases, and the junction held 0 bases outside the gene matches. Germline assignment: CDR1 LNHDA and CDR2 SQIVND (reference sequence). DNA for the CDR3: TGTGCCAGTAGTATTAGCGGGGGCACCGGGGAGCTGTTTTTT. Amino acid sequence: CASSISGGTGELFF.

The CDR3 region has the DNA TGTGCCAGCAGCTTAGGGGCGGGAGGGCCCGGTGAGCAGTTCTTC. Translating gives CASSLGAGGPGEQFF. The J gene is TRBJ2-1, the V gene TRBV7-9; 9 bases agree with TRBD2. The trim removed 1 base at V and 9 bases at J, leaving 7 bases unmatched. The CDR3 loop spans 15 amino acids. Germline lookup yields CDR1 SEHNR and CDR2 FQNEAQ (reference sequence).

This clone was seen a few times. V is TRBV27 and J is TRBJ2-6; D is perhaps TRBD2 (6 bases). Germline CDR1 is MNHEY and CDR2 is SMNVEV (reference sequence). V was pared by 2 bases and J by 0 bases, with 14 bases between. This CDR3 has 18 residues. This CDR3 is CASSLKLATYSGANVLTF. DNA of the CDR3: TGTGCCAGCAGTTTAAAGCTAGCGACTTACTCTGGGGCCAACGTCCTGACTTTC.

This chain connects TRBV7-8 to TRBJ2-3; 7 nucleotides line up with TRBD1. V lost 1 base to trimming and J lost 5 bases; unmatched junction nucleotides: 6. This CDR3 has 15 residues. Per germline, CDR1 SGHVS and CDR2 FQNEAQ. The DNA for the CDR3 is TGTGCCAGCAGCTTAGGGCAGGGGACAGAAGATACGCAGTATTTT. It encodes CASSLGQGTEDTQYF. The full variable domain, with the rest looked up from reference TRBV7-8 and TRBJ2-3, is GAGVSQSPRYKVAKRGQDVALRCDPISGHVSLFWYQQALGQGPEFLTYFQNEAQLDKSGLPSDRFFAERPEGSVSTLKIQRTQQEDSAVYLCASSLGQGTEDTQYFGPGTRLTVL.

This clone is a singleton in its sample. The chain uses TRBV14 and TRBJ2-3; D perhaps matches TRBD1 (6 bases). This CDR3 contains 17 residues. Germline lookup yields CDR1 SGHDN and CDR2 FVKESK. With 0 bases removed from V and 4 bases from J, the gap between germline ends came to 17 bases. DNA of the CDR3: TGTGCCAGCAGCCAAGAATCACACAGGGTGGTCTCAGATACGCAGTATTTT. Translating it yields CASSQESHRVVSDTQYF.

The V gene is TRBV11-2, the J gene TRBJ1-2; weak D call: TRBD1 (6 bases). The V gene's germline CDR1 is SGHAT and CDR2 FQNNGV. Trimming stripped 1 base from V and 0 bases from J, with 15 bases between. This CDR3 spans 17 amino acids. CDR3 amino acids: CASSLARTADANYGYTF. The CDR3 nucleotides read TGTGCCAGCAGCTTAGCACGGACAGCCGACGCTAACTATGGCTACACCTTC.

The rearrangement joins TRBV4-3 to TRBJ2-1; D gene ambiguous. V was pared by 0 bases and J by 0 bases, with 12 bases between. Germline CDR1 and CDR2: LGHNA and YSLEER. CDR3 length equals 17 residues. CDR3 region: CASSQDGRSSSYNEQFF. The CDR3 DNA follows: TGCGCCAGCAGCCAAGATGGCAGGTCGAGCTCCTACAATGAGCAGTTCTTC.

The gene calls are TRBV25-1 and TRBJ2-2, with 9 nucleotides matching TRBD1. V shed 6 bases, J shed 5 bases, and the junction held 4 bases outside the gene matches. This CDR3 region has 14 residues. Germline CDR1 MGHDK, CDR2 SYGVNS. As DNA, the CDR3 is TGTGCCAGCAGCGGGACAGGGAGGACCGGGGAGCTGTTTTTT. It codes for CASSGTGRTGELFF.